This T cell receptor (beta chain) originates from a study of T cell responses to AZD1222 COVID-19 vaccine. Sequencing was performed with immunoSEQ multiplex PCR; in TCRdb, only in-frame clones are kept and a portion is missing. The sample lists some 180,000 clones, over 90% seen once, with roughly 2% in the top ten. To note about this clone: Antigen specificity is unknown.

This CDR3 region has 15 residues. From germline, CDR1 is SGHRS and CDR2 YFSETQ. V dropped 4 bases and J dropped 2 bases, with 16 bases sitting between them. Broader study findings: Recipients of two AZD1222 doses showed rising Spike-specific TCR breadth and depth. Donor demographics were predominantly white British with a female majority; clonal diversity may be underestimated.

The specimen was peripheral blood, collected 28 days after the second AZD1222 dose. This TCR was recovered from an adult who received the AZD1222 COVID-19 vaccine. V gene TRBV5-1 combines with J gene TRBJ2-7; D might be TRBD1 or TRBD2, each matching 5 bases. The CDR3 here is CASSLVGTVTYEQYF. The CDR3 coding sequence is TGCGCCAGCAGCCTCGTGGGGACGGTTACCTACGAGCAGTACTTC.